The present TCR beta chain was sequenced within a study of metastatic and nonmetastatic thyroid tumors (dated by TCRdb to 2019 to 2021). About the investigation overall: Repertoires from peripheral blood and from tumor or nodule tissue samples of malignant and benign thyroid patients were compared. On the study overall, not on this receptor specifically: In both blood and tumor samples, malignant tumors were reported to have significantly higher TCR beta diversity than benign nodules.

The protocol used for the library was PCR. Sequencing relied on an Illumina HiSeq 4000. High-throughput sequencing was used to profile the CDR3 region of the TCR beta-chain in every patient. In the source study's methods: Drawing on CDR3 differences between clinicopathological groups, the researchers built a classifier meant to tell apart patients with distant-metastatic papillary thyroid cancer. To measure repertoire diversity the researchers used the Shannon index, while the Morisita-Horn index served to gauge how similar the tumor and blood repertoires were. Clones were called with MiXCR by TCRdb after fastp trimmed the public reads at Q25, and only in-frame beta chains were retained. The V and J calls here are based on TCRdb, not the publication. The sample contains more than 15,000 clones, about 32% of them found a single time. 7.3% of the sample is held by the ten biggest clonotypes. Comments on this clone: The antigen it binds to is not known. No much larger clone exists at a distance of one base, and base qualities are not known.

Before undergoing thyroid surgery, none of the patients had been given any kind of treatment. Using T-cell receptor beta sequencing, the study looked back at clinical samples from patients collected from the early 2010s to the late 2010s. The sequence was collected from a female donor with papillary thyroid cancer or a benign thyroid nodule (not recorded which). Some clones in this sample may be carry-over from other donors' samples. Material: tumor tissue.

The CDR3 reads CSARDLSEVEQYF. The sequenced DNA is TGCAGTGCTAGAGATCTATCGGAGGTTGAGCAGTACTTC. The chain is made from TRBV20-1 and TRBJ2-7; the D region possibly corresponds to TRBD2 (5 bases align). Sequences DFQATT (CDR1) and SNEGSKA (CDR2) are obtained from the germline V gene (reference sequence). Trimming at the junction amounts to 0 bases on V and 7 bases on J, and the germline ends lie 13 bases apart. The CDR3 sequence holds 13 residues, the cysteine and phenylalanine included. Only CDR3 DNA remains: 39 bases, in frame from the first base.